Given below is one T cell receptor (beta chain) in context. Its target is unknown. The data originate from a study of shared clonotypes between healthy human individuals. Broader study findings: Few donors restricted represented genetic and exposure-history diversity. The naive CD4 repertoires of several donors were compared, and around 5% of clonotypes were shared.

The method was immunoSEQ multiplex PCR; TCRdb's version includes in-frame clones alone and lacks a portion of them. The repertoire has a few million clones, 85% to 95% of them found once; the top ten carry about 0.41%. This receptor was identified in a man between 18 and 35 years old in good health. Some clones in this sample may be carry-over from other donors' samples. What was sequenced was naive CD4+ T cells from PBMCs. Subset indicated: CD45RA+ positively selected.

CDR3 nucleotide sequence: TGTGCCAGCAGTTTATGGACAGGGCTGGGCGAGCAGTACTTC. Protein sequence: CASSLWTGLGEQYF. The chain couples TRBV28 to TRBJ2-7, with 7 bases fitting TRBD1. V gave up 0 bases and J gave up 6 bases; unmatched junction bases: 5. The CDR3 is made up of 14 amino acids. From germline, CDR1 is MDHEN and CDR2 SYDVKM.